The clone carrying this TCR beta chain was observed many times. Antigen unknown. This sample was taken from a study of identical twins. Whole-study results and caveats: Out-of-frame alpha sequences shared by twins showed excess low generation probability. Among monozygotic twins, out-of-frame TCR alpha sharing exceeded what models predicted.

cDNA carried unique molecular identifiers, and a universal primer site was added by template switching. One entry per CDR3 protein, called by TCRdb with MiXCR from the 5' RACE reads. The sample comprises about 340,000 distinct CDR3 sequences, around 12% of which are singletons, and more than 6% rests with the top ten. The CDR3 loop spans 14 amino acids. V shed 4 bases and J shed 6 bases, with 12 bases lying between them. The germline V gene encodes CDR1 KGHDR and CDR2 SFDVKD. This sample also appeared in a second study, on yellow fever vaccine responses in identical twins. That paper states: Twins' vaccine T cell responses were reported to seem partly convergent and partly personalized.

The sample consisted of CD8+ T cells sorted from blood. This TCR derives from a woman aged 18-35 years in good health. The chain uses TRBV24-1 and TRBJ2-1, with D possibly called TRBD1 or TRBD2 (5 bases each). The CDR3: CATSEVGGTNEQFF. The CDR3 nucleotides are TGTGCCACCAGTGAGGTTGGTGGGACCAATGAGCAGTTCTTC.